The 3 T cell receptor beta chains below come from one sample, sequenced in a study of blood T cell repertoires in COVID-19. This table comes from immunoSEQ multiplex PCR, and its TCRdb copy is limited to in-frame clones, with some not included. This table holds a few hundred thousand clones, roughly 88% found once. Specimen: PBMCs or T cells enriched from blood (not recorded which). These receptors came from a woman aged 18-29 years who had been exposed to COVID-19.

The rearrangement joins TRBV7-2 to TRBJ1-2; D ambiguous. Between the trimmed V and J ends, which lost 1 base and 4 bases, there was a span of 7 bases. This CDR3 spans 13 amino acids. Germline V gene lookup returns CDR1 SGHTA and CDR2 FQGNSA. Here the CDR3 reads CASSLGRVYGYTF. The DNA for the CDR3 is TGTGCCAGCAGCTTAGGTCGAGTCTATGGCTACACCTTC.

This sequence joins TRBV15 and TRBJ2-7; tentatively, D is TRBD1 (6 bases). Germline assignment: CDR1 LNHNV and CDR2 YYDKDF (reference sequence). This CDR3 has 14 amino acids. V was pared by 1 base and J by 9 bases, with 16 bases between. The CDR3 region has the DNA TGTGCCACCAGCAGAGGGCAGGGGATGCAAGGGCAGTACTTC. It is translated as CATSRGQGMQGQYF.

The CDR3: CASSSTSGQGTKNIQYF. The CDR3 coding sequence is TGTGCCAGCAGTTCCACCTCCGGACAGGGAACCAAAAACATTCAGTACTTC. The chain is built from TRBV27 and TRBJ2-4, with 8 bases that match TRBD1. CDR1 is MNHEY and CDR2 is SMNVEV in the germline V gene (reference sequence). Unmatched junction bases numbered 10, after V lost 4 bases and J lost 2 bases. The CDR3 extends over 17 amino acids.